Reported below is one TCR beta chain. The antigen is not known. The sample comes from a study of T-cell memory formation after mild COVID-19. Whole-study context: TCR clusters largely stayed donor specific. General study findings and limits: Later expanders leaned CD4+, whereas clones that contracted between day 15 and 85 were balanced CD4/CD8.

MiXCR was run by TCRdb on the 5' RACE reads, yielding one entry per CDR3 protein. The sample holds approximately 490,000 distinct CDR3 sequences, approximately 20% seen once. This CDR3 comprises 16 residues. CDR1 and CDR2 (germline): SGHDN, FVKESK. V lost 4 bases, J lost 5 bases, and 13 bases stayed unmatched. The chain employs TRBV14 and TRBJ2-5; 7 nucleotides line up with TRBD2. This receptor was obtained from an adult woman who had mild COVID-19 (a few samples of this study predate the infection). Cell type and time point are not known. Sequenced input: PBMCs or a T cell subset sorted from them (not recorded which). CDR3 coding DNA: TGTGCCAGCAGCCTGGGACCGTGGCGGGAGAAGGAGACCCAGTACTTC. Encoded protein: CASSLGPWREKETQYF.